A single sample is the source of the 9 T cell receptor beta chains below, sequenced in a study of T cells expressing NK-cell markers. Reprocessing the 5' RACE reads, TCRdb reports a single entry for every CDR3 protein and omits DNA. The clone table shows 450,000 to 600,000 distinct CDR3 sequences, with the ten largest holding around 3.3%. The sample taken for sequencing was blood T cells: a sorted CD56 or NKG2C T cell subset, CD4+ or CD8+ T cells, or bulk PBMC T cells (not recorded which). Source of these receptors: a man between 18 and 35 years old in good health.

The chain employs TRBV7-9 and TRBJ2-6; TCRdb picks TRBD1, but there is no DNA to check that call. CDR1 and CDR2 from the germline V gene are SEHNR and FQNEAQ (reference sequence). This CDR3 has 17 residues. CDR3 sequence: CASSLQGLSSGANVLTF.

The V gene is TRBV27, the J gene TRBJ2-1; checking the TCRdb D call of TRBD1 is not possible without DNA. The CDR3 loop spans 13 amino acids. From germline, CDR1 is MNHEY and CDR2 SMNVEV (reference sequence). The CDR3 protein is CASSFGQSNEQFF.

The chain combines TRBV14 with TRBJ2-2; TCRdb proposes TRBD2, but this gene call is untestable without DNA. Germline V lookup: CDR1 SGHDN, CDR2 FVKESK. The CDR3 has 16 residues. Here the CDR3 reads CASSHDSAVNTGELFF.

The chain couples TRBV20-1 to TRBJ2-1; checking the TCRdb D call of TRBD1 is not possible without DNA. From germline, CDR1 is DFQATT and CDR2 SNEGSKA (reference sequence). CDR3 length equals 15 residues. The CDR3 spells CSARDFEGGGSEQFF.

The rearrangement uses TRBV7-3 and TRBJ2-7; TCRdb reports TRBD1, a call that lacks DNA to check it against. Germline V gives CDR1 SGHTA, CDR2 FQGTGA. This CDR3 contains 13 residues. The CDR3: CASSTGPLYEQYF. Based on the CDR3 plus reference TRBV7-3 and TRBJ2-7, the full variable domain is GAGVSQTPSNKVTEKGKYVELRCDPISGHTALYWYRQSLGQGPEFLIYFQGTGAADDSGLPNDRFFAVRPEGSVSTLKIQRTERGDSAVYLCASSTGPLYEQYFGPGTRLTVT.

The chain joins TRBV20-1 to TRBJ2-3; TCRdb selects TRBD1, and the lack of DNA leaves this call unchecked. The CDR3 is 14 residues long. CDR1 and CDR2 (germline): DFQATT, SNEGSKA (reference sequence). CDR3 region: CSAFPAASTDTQYF.

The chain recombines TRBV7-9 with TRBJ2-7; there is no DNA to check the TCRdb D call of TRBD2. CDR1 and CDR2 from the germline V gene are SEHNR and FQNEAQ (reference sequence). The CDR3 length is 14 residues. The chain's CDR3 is CASSTQRGAYEQYF. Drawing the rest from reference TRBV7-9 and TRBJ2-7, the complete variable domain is DTGVSQNPRHKITKRGQNVTFRCDPISEHNRLYWYRQTLGQGPEFLTYFQNEAQLEKSRLLSDRFSAERPKGSFSTLEIQRTEQGDSAMYLCASSTQRGAYEQYFGPGTRLTVT.

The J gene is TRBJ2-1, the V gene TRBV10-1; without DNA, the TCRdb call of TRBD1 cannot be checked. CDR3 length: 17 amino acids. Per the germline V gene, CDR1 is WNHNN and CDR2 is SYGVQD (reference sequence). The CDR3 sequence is CASSEAGDRVSYNEQFF.

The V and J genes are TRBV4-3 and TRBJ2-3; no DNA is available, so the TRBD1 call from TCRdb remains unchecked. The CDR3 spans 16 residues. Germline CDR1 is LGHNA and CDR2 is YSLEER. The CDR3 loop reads CASSQAAGVYTDTQYF.